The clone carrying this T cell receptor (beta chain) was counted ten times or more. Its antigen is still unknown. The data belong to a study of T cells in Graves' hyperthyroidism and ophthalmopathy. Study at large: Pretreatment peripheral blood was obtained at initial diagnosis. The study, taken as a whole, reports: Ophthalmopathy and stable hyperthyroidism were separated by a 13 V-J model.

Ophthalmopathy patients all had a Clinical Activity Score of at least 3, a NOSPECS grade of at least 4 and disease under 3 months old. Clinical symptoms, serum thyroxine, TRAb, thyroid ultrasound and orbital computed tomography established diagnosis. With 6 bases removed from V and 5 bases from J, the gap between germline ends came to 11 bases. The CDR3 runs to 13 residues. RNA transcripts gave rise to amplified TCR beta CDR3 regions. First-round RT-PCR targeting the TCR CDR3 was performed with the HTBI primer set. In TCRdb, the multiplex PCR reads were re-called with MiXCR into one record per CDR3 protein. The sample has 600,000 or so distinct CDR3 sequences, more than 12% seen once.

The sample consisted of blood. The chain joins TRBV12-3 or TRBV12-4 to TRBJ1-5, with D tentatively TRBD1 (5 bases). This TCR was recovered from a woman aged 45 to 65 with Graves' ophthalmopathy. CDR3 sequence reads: CASSHGGYQPQHF. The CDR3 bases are TGTGCCAGCAGCCATGGGGGTTATCAGCCCCAGCATTTT.